The 9 T cell receptor beta chains below were found in one sample sequenced in a study of T cell responses to AZD1222 COVID-19 vaccine. Profiled with immunoSEQ multiplex PCR; TCRdb holds only in-frame clones, not every one. Among about 94,000 clones listed, around nine tenths were seen once. Sample: peripheral blood, taken 28 days after the second AZD1222 dose. The receptors derive from an adult who received the AZD1222 COVID-19 vaccine.

This chain joins TRBV27 and TRBJ1-5; 8 bases are shared with TRBD1. Germline V gives CDR1 MNHEY, CDR2 SMNVEV (reference sequence). With 1 base clipped from V and 0 bases from J, the junction kept 5 bases outside the gene matches. CDR3 length equals 17 residues. DNA for the CDR3: TGTGCCAGCAGTTTATTTGGGGACAGGCATAGCAATCAGCCCCAGCATTTT. The encoded protein is CASSLFGDRHSNQPQHF.

This clone was found a few times. The CDR3 here is CASSFSRTTAVSYEQYF. The CDR3 coding sequence is TGTGCCAGCAGCTTTTCTCGTACCACGGCGGTCTCCTACGAGCAGTACTTC. The chain carries TRBV5-5 and TRBJ2-7; no reliable D call. Trimming took 2 bases from V and 0 from J, leaving 18 bases between them. CDR1 is SGHKS and CDR2 is YYEKEE in the germline V gene (reference sequence). The CDR3 has 17 amino acids.

J is TRBJ1-2 and V is TRBV3-1 (or the pseudogene TRBV3-2); D remains ambiguous. V lost 6 bases to trimming and J lost 6 bases, with 11 bases between them. The CDR3 has 12 amino acids. The V gene's germline CDR1 is LGHDT and CDR2 YNNKEL (reference sequence). CDR3 DNA: TGTGCCAGCAGTAACTGGCGAAATGGCTACACCTTC. Translated: CASSNWRNGYTF.

The chain is built from TRBV9 and TRBJ2-7; D remains ambiguous. The germline V gene has CDR1 SGDLS and CDR2 YYNGEE. This CDR3 is built from 16 residues. Deletions cut 0 bases from V and 0 bases from J, with 13 bases between. The CDR3 reads CASSVDPRANSYEQYF. The DNA for the CDR3 is TGTGCCAGCAGCGTAGACCCAAGGGCGAACTCCTACGAGCAGTACTTC.

The rearrangement uses TRBV5-1 and TRBJ1-6, with 7 positions matching TRBD1. Germline V CDR1 and CDR2: SGHRS, YFSETQ. The CDR3 totals 14 residues. V lost 3 bases and J lost 7; bases outside the gene matches: 4. The CDR3 region is CASSSGQDNSPLHF. The CDR3 DNA sequence: TGCGCCAGCAGCTCCGGACAGGACAATTCACCCCTCCACTTT. The full variable domain, its missing parts supplied by reference TRBV5-1 and TRBJ1-6, is KAGVTQTPRYLIKTRGQQVTLSCSPISGHRSVSWYQQTPGQGLQFLFEYFSETQRNKGNFPGRFSGRQFSNSRSEMNVSTLELGDSALYLCASSSGQDNSPLHFGNGTRLTVT.

The chain carries TRBV7-8 and TRBJ2-7; TRBD2 matches 8 bases. The V and J ends lost 1 base and 2 bases, in that order; junction bases with no gene match: 4. The CDR3 sequence is 15 residues long. In germline, CDR1 is SGHVS, CDR2 FQNEAQ. The CDR3 region is CASSLEVAGPYEQYF. The CDR3 nucleotides read TGTGCCAGCAGCTTAGAGGTAGCGGGACCCTACGAGCAGTACTTC.

The J gene is TRBJ1-2, the V gene TRBV4-3, with D hard to call. Deletions cut 4 bases from V and 2 bases from J, with 8 bases between. Germline assignment: CDR1 LGHNA and CDR2 YSLEER. The CDR3 contains 13 residues. The CDR3 DNA follows: TGCGCCAGCAGCCCCGGGAGGAACTATGGCTACACCTTC. This translates into CASSPGRNYGYTF.

The chain links TRBV10-1 to TRBJ2-1; D perhaps matches TRBD2 (5 bases). Trimming cost V 2 bases and J 4 bases, with 9 bases left between them. Germline V CDR1 and CDR2: WNHNN, SYGVQD (reference sequence). The CDR3 totals 14 residues. The CDR3 region is CASSEGRGYNEQFF. Written as DNA, the CDR3 is TGCGCCAGCAGTGAGGGCCGCGGGTACAATGAGCAGTTCTTC.

CDR3 nucleotides: TGTGCCAGCAGCAGTTCCGGGCGAAGAGTAAGCTTCTATGGCTACACCTTC. Its protein product is CASSSSGRRVSFYGYTF. The chain has TRBV5-6 and TRBJ1-2; D is unclear. The V end was cut by 4 bases, the J end by 4 bases, with 23 bases between. This CDR3 contains 17 residues. Germline V gives CDR1 SGHDT, CDR2 YYEEEE.